A single T cell receptor beta chain is shown here with its context. What it binds is unknown. Time point defined: baseline, week 1 (first vaccination visit). Noted treatment: pre-vaccination baseline after standard-of-care therapy. The V and J ends lost 1 base and 3 bases respectively, with 8 bases between them. Germline V gene sequence: CDR1 LGHNA, CDR2 YNFKEQ. The CDR3 contains 14 residues. This entry comes from a study of a mutant IDH1 vaccine in newly diagnosed glioma. Study background: Of treated patients, around 62% were men and approximately 40% women, averaging roughly 42 years. Study outcomes and limitations: Most patients, around 94%, showed vaccine-induced immune responses.

Method: immunoSEQ multiplex PCR; TCRdb's copy keeps in-frame clones and lacks some. The sample gives tens of thousands of clones, around 85% of which show up once; around 3% is in the top ten. This TCR came from a man aged 30 to 39 with glioma. The material sequenced was PBMCs, taken from a glioma patient treated with radiotherapy, temozolomide or both. The gene calls are TRBV4-2 and TRBJ2-3; a weak D match, TRBD1 (6 bases). The CDR3 nucleotides are TGTGCCAGCAGCCAAGCCCAGGGGACAGATACGCAGTATTTT. Its protein product is CASSQAQGTDTQYF.